The 3 T cell receptor beta chains below come from one sample, sequenced in a study of blood T cell repertoires in COVID-19 (dated by TCRdb to the early 2020s). Libraries were built with the immunoSEQ multiplex PCR assay. Imported from immuneACCESS, the table was reduced by TCRdb to in-frame sequences with V and J called. These copies leave out some clones; in studies compared against another copy, an unresolved V gene accounts for under half, and the cause of the remainder is not known. This sample lists about 68,000 clones; approximately 80% were detected once. The ten largest account for approximately 12% of the sample. The sequenced sample was peripheral blood. These receptors all come from a human donor in a cohort sampled during active COVID-19.

This clone was seen only a few times. The gene calls are TRBV4-2 and TRBJ1-5, with unresolved D. The CDR3 contains 17 residues. CDR1 and CDR2 (germline): LGHNA, YNFKEQ. The V end was cut by 0 bases, the J end by 7 bases, with 19 bases between. The CDR3 bases are TGTGCCAGCAGCCAAGATGCGGGTACGGCGGAATGGCAGCCCCAGCATTTT. Its translation: CASSQDAGTAEWQPQHF.

The chain links TRBV30 to TRBJ1-1; a weak D match, TRBD1 (6 bases). The CDR3 is 12 amino acids. Deletions cut 3 bases from V and 7 bases from J, with 12 bases between. The germline gives CDR1 GTSNPN, CDR2 SVGIG (reference sequence). The CDR3 sequence is CAWRDSAYEAFF. The CDR3 DNA reads TGTGCCTGGAGGGACAGCGCCTATGAAGCTTTCTTT.

The gene calls are TRBV5-1 and TRBJ1-1; 7 positions match TRBD1. Germline V gene data show CDR1 as SGHRS and CDR2 as YFSETQ. J lost 4 bases, V lost 7 bases, and 10 bases had no gene match. This CDR3 spans 14 amino acids. The CDR3 DNA reads as TGCGCCAGCGGAAGACAGGGTGGCGCCACTGAAGCTTTCTTT. As protein: CASGRQGGATEAFF.